A single T cell receptor beta chain is shown here with its context. A mixed TRB-A/B primer pool amplified rearranged TRB by multiplex touch-down PCR. Via MiXCR, TCRdb re-called the multiplex PCR reads, giving one row per CDR3 protein. The sample contains 9,000 to 9,500 distinct CDR3 sequences, 30% to 40% of which appear only once. Germline lookup yields CDR1 MNHEY and CDR2 SVGAGI. With 10 bases removed from V and 0 bases from J, the gap between germline ends came to 7 bases. The CDR3 contains 13 residues. Peripheral blood genomic DNA, not sorted cells or RNA, was the template. The record originates from a study of T cell repertoires in aging, cancer and after chemotherapy. Across the whole study: Healthy donor repertoires were recorded over several months to years and showed clear clonal overlap.

Material: blood. The receptor comes from a human donor in good health. V gene TRBV6-5 combines with J gene TRBJ1-6, with no clear D. The CDR3 region has the DNA TGTGCCATCACTAGCTCCTATAATTCACCCCTCCACTTT. This translates into CAITSSYNSPLHF.